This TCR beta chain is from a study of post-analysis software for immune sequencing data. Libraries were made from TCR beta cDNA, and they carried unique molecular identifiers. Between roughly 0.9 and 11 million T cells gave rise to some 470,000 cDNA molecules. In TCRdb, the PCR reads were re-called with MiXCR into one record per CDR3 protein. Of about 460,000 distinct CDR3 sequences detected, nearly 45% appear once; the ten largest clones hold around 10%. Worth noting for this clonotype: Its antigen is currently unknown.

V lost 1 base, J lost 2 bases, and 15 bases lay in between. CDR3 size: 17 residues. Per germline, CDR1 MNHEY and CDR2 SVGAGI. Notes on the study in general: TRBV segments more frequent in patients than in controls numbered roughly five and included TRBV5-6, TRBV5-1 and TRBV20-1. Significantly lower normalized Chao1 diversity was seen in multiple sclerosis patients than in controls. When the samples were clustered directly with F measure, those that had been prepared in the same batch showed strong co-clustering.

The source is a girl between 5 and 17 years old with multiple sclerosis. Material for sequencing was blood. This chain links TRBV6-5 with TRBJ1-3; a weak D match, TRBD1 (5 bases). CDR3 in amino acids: CASSYLANGAPGNTIYF. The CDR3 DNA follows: TGTGCCAGCAGTTACTTGGCCAACGGGGCCCCTGGAAACACCATATATTTT.